The clone carrying this T cell receptor (beta chain) occurred a few times. Its specificity is unknown. The junction departs from the called germline gene at one end, perhaps through a read error. A modified ARM-PCR protocol with three rounds of nested PCR amplified TCRbeta. MiXCR, run by TCRdb on the multiplex PCR reads, gives a single entry per CDR3 protein. The repertoire holds around 74,000 distinct CDR3 sequences, around 70% seen once, with roughly 12% in the top ten. These data come from a study of tumor and adjacent non-tumor tissue in lung cancer. Findings and limits, study-wide: Tumor repertoires had a smaller top 100 clone share than normal lung. Significantly higher TCR diversity was found in tumor than normal lung.

The CDR3 contains 17 residues. RNA was extracted from bulk tissue without any cell sorting. The source is a woman aged 70 to 79 with non-small cell lung cancer. Sequencing was done on a sample of lung tumor tissue. V is TRBV12-3 or TRBV12-4 and J is TRBJ1-5; D is ambiguous. In DNA, the CDR3 is TGTGCCAACAGTTTTATTATGGTTCAGGCGGGCAATCAGCCCCAACATTTT. Translation gives CANSFIMVQAGNQPQHF.